This TCR beta chain was recovered during a study of shared clonotypes between healthy human individuals. Notes on the study in general: With several donors compared, roughly 4.9% of naive CD4 clonotypes were shared.

The V gene end was trimmed by 6 bases and the J gene end by 8 bases; junction bases not matched to a gene: 7. The germline V gene has CDR1 MNHEY and CDR2 SVGAGI. The CDR3 is 14 residues long. A word on this clone: Antigen: not known.

Libraries were prepared by immunoSEQ multiplex PCR; TCRdb keeps only in-frame clonotypes and omits some of them. This table has just over 2,000,000 clones, roughly 94% appearing once. Sequencing used naive CD4+ T cells sorted from blood. This sample's subset: CD45RA+ positively selected. The chain uses TRBV6-5 and TRBJ1-6; 7 bases are shared with TRBD1. The source is a man younger than 30 in good health. The chain's CDR3 is CASSRDREDSPLHF. CDR3 nucleotide sequence: TGTGCCAGCAGCCGCGACAGGGAAGATTCACCCCTCCACTTT.